Below, one TCR beta chain is given with its context. Its antigen is not known. The data were taken from a study of cytomegalovirus exposure and HLA in healthy donors. Study results and caveats: Reports credit the classifier with highly specific, highly sensitive diagnosis of cytomegalovirus status.

The data were produced by immunoSEQ multiplex PCR, yet TCRdb's version contains in-frame clones alone and is incomplete. The sample lists 95,000 to 120,000 clones, about 85% seen once, with 3% in the top ten. The source of this sequence is a woman under 30 in good health and CMV-seronegative. Sequenced material: PBMCs.

The CDR3 DNA reads as TGTGCCAGCAGTGAAGACGGGCGGGGACTGGGCTACACCTTC. It encodes CASSEDGRGLGYTF. V is TRBV2 and J is TRBJ1-2, with a weak D call TRBD1 (5 bases). The CDR3 consists of 14 residues. The V gene's germline CDR1 is SNHLY and CDR2 FYNNEI. V lost 1 base and J lost 8, with 14 bases in between.